This T cell receptor (beta chain) was profiled in a study of blood T cell repertoires in COVID-19. Study context: Italy, Spain and the United States were the sources of the convalescent and acute COVID-19 samples.

This clone has only a few counts. Germline assignment: CDR1 MGHDK and CDR2 SYGVNS. Trimming shortened V by 4 bases and J by 1 base, and 4 bases separated the two germline ends. The CDR3 covers 12 residues. Source study methods: The assay estimated nucleated cells by amplifying reference gene primers. Sequencing used immunoSEQ multiplex PCR; TCRdb keeps in-frame clones, though not all of them. V and J calls and clone size are copied from that table; D and trimming were computed from the DNA. Altogether some 200,000 clones are present, just over 85% being singletons, with the ten largest covering about 4%. Everyone who took part was about 18 to 90 years old, and they came from about two dozen US areas. Allocation to cohorts depended on clinical history reported by the participants.

This receptor was taken from a woman aged 40 to 55 with acute COVID-19. J is TRBJ1-1 and V is TRBV25-1; D uncertain. Sequenced: PBMCs or T cells enriched from blood (not recorded which). DNA for the CDR3: TGTGCCAGCAGTGGAGGGAACACTGAAGCTTTCTTT. The encoded protein is CASSGGNTEAFF.